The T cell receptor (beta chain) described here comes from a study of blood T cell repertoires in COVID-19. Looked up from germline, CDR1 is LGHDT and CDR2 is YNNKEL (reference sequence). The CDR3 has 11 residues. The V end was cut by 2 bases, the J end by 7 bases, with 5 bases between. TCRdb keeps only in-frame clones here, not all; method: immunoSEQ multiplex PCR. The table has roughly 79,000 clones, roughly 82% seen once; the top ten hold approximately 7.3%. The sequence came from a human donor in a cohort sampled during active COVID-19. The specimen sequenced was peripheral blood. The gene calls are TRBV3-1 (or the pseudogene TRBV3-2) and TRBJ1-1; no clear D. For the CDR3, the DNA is TGTGCCAGCAGCCAACACTATGAAGCTTTCTTT. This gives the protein CASSQHYEAFF.